A single sample gave rise to the 10 T cell receptor delta chains below, sequenced in a study of gamma-delta chains in newborns, infants, children. TCRdb redid the clone calls on the reads with CATT. The sample shows just over 6,000 delta-chain clones, roughly 2.5% of them seen only once. Sequenced material: blood. The receptors derive from a child who was a newborn, infant or young child, either healthy, febrile or measles-vaccinated (not recorded which).

For this clone: With a far larger clone one base away, a read error is the likely cause. Other DNA variants within this sample encode the same CDR3. V and J are TRDV2 and TRDJ2; 11 positions agree with TRDD3. The V gene's germline CDR1 is GEAIGNYY and CDR2 EKD. V shed 2 bases, J shed 2 bases, and the junction held 6 bases outside the gene matches. The CDR3 loop spans 17 amino acids. CDR3 coding DNA: TGTGCCTGTGACATACTGGGGGATAATTCATTGACAGCACAACTCTTCTTT. This gives the protein CACDILGDNSLTAQLFF.

By frequency in the sample, this clone is medium-sized. The J gene is TRDJ3; the V gene was not called. The CDR3 spans 16 residues. CDR3 in DNA: TGTGCCTGTGACACCGCCGATACTAGGGACACCCGACAGATGTTTTTC. It translates to CACDTADTRDTRQMFF.

In the case of this clone: TCRdb's protein, taken from a much larger clone, differs from this DNA's translation at residue 11, likely owing to a read error; the protein displayed comes from the DNA. The V call is TRDV2, the J call TRDJ3, with 10 bases lining up with TRDD3. Germline CDR1 and CDR2: GEAIGNYY and EKD. V was clipped by 0 bases and J by 5 bases; unmatched bases: 6. The CDR3 consists of 18 residues. In nucleotides, the CDR3 is TGTGCCTGTGACACCGGGGGATACGGCACCCGGGACACCCGACAGATGTTTTTC. Its translation is CACDTGGYGTRDTRQMFF.

This clone turned up a few times. The chain uses TRDV2 and TRDJ3; 9 bases line up with TRDD3. The CDR3 is 14 amino acids. Germline V CDR1 and CDR2: GEAIGNYY, EKD. DNA of the CDR3: TGTGCTGGGGGATACTCCTGGGACACCCGACAGATGTTTTTC. This sequence encodes CAGGYSWDTRQMFF.

This clone is labeled as medium-sized. Different DNA sequences within this sample yield the same CDR3. The chain combines TRAV29/DV5 with TRDJ1; 9 nucleotides line up with TRDD3. With V trimmed by 3 bases and J by 6 bases, 6 bases remained unmatched. Germline V gives CDR1 NSMFDY, CDR2 ISSIKDK. The CDR3 contains 13 residues. This chain's CDR3 is CAATGSGGYKLIF. Here the CDR3 DNA reads TGTGCAGCAACCGGGTCTGGGGGATATAAACTCATCTTT.

This clone was seen a few times. A much larger clone lies a single base off, so this may be a read error. This same CDR3 is encoded by further DNA sequences in the sample. V and J are TRDV2 and TRDJ3; TRDD3 matches 8 bases. The germline V gene has CDR1 GEAIGNYY and CDR2 EKD. The CDR3 is made up of 19 amino acids. The CDR3 DNA sequence: TGTGCCTGTGACGCTTACTGGGGGCCCAGCTCCTGGGACACTCGACAGATGTTTTTC. Encoded protein: CACDAYWGPSSWDTRQMFF.

In the case of this clone: TCRdb's entry gives the protein of a much larger clone, which mismatches this DNA's translation at residue 11, likely from a read error; the protein reported here is translated from the DNA. This chain connects TRDV2 to TRDJ1; possible D gene TRDD3, 6 bases. This CDR3 is built from 14 residues. Germline CDR1 reads GEAIGNYY; CDR2 reads EKD. Here the CDR3 DNA reads TGTGCCTGTGACACCGTGGGGGTCGTCGATATACTCATCTTT. Its translation: CACDTVGVVDILIF.

This clone is labeled as medium-sized. Other DNA sequences within the sample encode an identical CDR3. V gene TRDV2 combines with J gene TRDJ3; 9 bases are shared with TRDD3. Trimming removed 1 base from V and 1 base from J; junction bases left unmatched: 1. Germline values: CDR1 GEAIGNYY, CDR2 EKD. This CDR3 has 17 amino acids. In DNA, the CDR3 is TGTGCCTGTGACACTACTGGGGGATCCTGGGACACCCGACAGATGTTTTTC. It yields the protein CACDTTGGSWDTRQMFF.

This clone is labeled medium-sized. The same CDR3 arises from other DNA sequences in this sample as well. CDR3 nucleotide sequence: TGTGCCTGTGACACCGCTGGGGGATACGCTGCCTGGGACACCCGACAGATGTTTTTC. Protein: CACDTAGGYAAWDTRQMFF. This chain connects TRDV2 to TRDJ3; 12 nucleotides agree with TRDD3. V dropped 0 bases and J dropped 2; count of bases not matched to a gene: 4. Germline assignment: CDR1 GEAIGNYY and CDR2 EKD. The length of the CDR3 is 19 residues.

This clone has a handful of counts. A much larger clone differs by one base, so this may be a read error. V gene TRDV2 combines with J gene TRDJ3, with 12 bases that match TRDD3. J gave up 5 bases and V 3 bases, and 10 bases lay outside the gene matches. In germline, CDR1 is GEAIGNYY, CDR2 EKD. The CDR3 extends over 19 amino acids. Written as DNA, the CDR3 is TGTGCCTGTGACTCCGTACTGGGGGATACCCGCCGGGACACCCGACAGATGTTTTTC. Its protein product is CACDSVLGDTRRDTRQMFF.